Listed below are T cell receptor beta chains from one sample, sequenced in a study of T-cell memory formation after mild COVID-19. TCRdb itself ran the 5' RACE reads through MiXCR, one entry per CDR3 protein. The sample holds 550,000 to 600,000 distinct CDR3 sequences, about 22% seen once. The specimen was PBMCs or a T cell subset sorted from them (not recorded which). Source of these receptors: an adult woman who had mild COVID-19 (a few samples of this study predate the infection). Cell type and time point are not known. CDR3s leave out the opening cysteine and the closing phenylalanine or tryptophan. The D gene is left open where the match is weak.

TRBJ1-1,TRBV7-2,NA,ASTKYEDVEAF
TRBJ1-6,TRBV5-5,NA,ASSPGLAGTDLRRSPLH
TRBJ2-2,TRBV5-1,NA,ASSLSSRGPSGELF
TRBJ2-2,TRBV7-2,NA,ASSSRGANTGELF
TRBJ2-7,TRBV3-1,NA,ASSPADGPYEQY
TRBJ1-2,TRBV15,TRBD1,ATSERDRADGYT
TRBJ2-7,TRBV3-1,TRBD2,ASSHGLALVEQY
TRBJ2-3,TRBV9,TRBD2,ASSVDPFPLTSGSTDTQY
TRBJ2-1,TRBV19,TRBD2,ASSRLAGQGNEQF
TRBJ2-1,TRBV5-4,NA,ASSLFTGVSYNEQF
TRBJ1-2,TRBV4-3,NA,ASSLDSRGAT
TRBJ2-7,TRBV7-3,NA,ASSTLGSSYEQY
TRBJ2-3,TRBV7-8,NA,ASSPDFGTDTQY
TRBJ1-5,TRBV6-5,TRBD1,ASSYGTGIEPQH
TRBJ1-1,TRBV9,TRBD1,ASSEEGAGTEAF
TRBJ2-7,TRBV6-5,NA,ASQKTALPYYEQY
TRBJ1-1,TRBV7-8,TRBD1,ASSLGPTGEMNTEAF
TRBJ2-7,TRBV5-1,NA,ASSLARYYEQY
TRBJ2-1,TRBV7-9,NA,ASSLAGASYNEQF
TRBJ1-3,TRBV4-1,NA,ASSQEDRIENTIY
TRBJ2-7,TRBV12-3/TRBV12-4,NA,ASSGVPYEQY
TRBJ2-7,TRBV11-1,NA,ASSFGVGEQY
TRBJ2-5,TRBV29-1,NA,SALQGRGAGAQY
TRBJ2-3,TRBV4-1,NA,ASSHPSSERTDTQY
TRBJ1-6,TRBV4-2,NA,ASSQGVVVRDLNSPLH
TRBJ2-1,TRBV12-3/TRBV12-4,TRBD2,ASSFWTSDRGEQF
TRBJ2-7,TRBV20-1,NA,SARGPAYEQY
TRBJ2-1,TRBV7-3,NA,ASSLGGGFYNEQF
TRBJ1-6,TRBV25-1,NA,ASSETGGPWDSPLH
TRBJ1-5,TRBV6-7,NA,ASSLWTGQGQPQH
TRBJ2-7,TRBV7-8,NA,ASSSPGGYSYEQY
TRBJ2-1,TRBV27,TRBD2,ASSPLIGLAGNEQF
TRBJ1-6,TRBV6-1,NA,ASSATFLRDSPLH
TRBJ2-5,TRBV4-1,NA,ASSQDQPRRETQY
TRBJ1-4,TRBV18,TRBD1,ASSHGQGSEKLF
TRBJ2-3,TRBV6-6,NA,ASRSVDTQY
TRBJ2-1,TRBV6-2/TRBV6-3,TRBD2,ASTVSGRYNEQF
TRBJ2-2,TRBV5-1,NA,ASSLAGADGELF
TRBJ2-5,TRBV7-8,NA,ASSPRRVQETQY
TRBJ2-3,TRBV7-2,NA,ASSPWTVFPDTQY
TRBJ1-2,TRBV7-3,NA,ASSGDRYYGYT
TRBJ2-1,TRBV20-1,NA,SANRARTYNEQF
TRBJ1-5,TRBV12-3/TRBV12-4,NA,ASSGQSRGNQPQH
TRBJ1-5,TRBV4-1,NA,ASSQEGQVNQPQH
TRBJ2-1,TRBV4-3,NA,ASSQVPLGSGSGEQF
TRBJ1-5,TRBV5-1,NA,ASSLGGMGQPQH
TRBJ2-3,TRBV2,TRBD2,ASSGGLVGTDTQY
TRBJ2-3,TRBV7-2,NA,ASSLNTASTDTQY
TRBJ2-7,TRBV13,TRBD2,ASSLGVSGSYSHEQY
TRBJ2-1,TRBV7-2,NA,ASSLVQGFFYNEQF
TRBJ2-1,TRBV11-2,NA,ASSPFPGPGSYNEQF
TRBJ2-7,TRBV5-1,TRBD1,ASSFEGQTYEQY
TRBJ1-6,TRBV2,NA,ATGQRNSPLH
TRBJ1-5,TRBV12-3/TRBV12-4,NA,ASSYGGGGGQPQH
TRBJ1-2,TRBV6-1,NA,ASSERAVNYGYT
TRBJ2-3,TRBV7-6,NA,ASSLVPRRY